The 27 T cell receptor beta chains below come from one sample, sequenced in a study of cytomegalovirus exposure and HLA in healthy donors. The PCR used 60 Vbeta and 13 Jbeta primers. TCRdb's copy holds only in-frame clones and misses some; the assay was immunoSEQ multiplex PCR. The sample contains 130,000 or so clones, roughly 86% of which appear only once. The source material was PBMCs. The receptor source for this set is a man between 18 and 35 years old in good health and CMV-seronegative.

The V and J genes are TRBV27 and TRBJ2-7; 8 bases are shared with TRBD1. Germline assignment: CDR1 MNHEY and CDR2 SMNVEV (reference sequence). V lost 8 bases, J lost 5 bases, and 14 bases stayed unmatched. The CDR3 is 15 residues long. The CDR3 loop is CASSAGTGHINEQYF. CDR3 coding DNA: TGTGCCAGCTCCGCAGGGACAGGCCATATCAACGAGCAGTACTTC.

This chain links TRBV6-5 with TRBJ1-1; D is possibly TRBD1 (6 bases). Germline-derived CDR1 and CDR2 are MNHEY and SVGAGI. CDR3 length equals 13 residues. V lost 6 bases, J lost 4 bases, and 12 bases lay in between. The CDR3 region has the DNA TGTGCCAGCAGCGACAGGTATACCACTGAAGCTTTCTTT. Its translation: CASSDRYTTEAFF.

The CDR3 coding sequence is TGTGCCAGTAGTGCGAGCACGGGACAGTGGGATTCACCCCTCCACTTT. It codes for CASSASTGQWDSPLHF. The chain combines TRBV19 with TRBJ1-6; 7 positions match TRBD1. The CDR3 spans 16 residues. V shed 5 bases, J shed 8 bases, and the junction held 12 bases outside the gene matches. Germline-derived CDR1 and CDR2 are LNHDA and SQIVND (reference sequence).

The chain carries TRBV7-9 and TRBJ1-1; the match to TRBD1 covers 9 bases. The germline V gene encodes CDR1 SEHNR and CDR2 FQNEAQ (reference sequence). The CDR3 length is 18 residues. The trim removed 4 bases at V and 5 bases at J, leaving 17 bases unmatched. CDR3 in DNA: TGTGCCAGCAGCTGGGACAGGGTGACCGCGCGAATGGGGACTGAAGCTTTCTTT. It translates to CASSWDRVTARMGTEAFF.

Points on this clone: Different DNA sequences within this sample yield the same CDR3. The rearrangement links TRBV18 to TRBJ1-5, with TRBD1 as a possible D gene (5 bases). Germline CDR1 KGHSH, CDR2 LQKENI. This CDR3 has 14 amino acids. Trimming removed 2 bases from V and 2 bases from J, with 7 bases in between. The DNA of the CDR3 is TGTGCCAGCTCACCAGGCAGGGGCAATCAGCCCCAGCATTTT. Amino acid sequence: CASSPGRGNQPQHF.

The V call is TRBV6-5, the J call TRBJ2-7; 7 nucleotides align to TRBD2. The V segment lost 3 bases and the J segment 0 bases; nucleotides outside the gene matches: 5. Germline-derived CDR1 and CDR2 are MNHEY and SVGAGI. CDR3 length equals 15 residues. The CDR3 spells CASSYAGGGSYEQYF. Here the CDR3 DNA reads TGTGCCAGCAGTTATGCGGGCGGGGGCTCCTACGAGCAGTACTTC.

The CDR3 DNA follows: TGCGCCAGCAGCCAAGATCTTGTCGGGGGGGCAGCAGAGACCCAGTACTTC. Amino acids: CASSQDLVGGAAETQYF. The chain is built from TRBV4-3 and TRBJ2-5; 8 nucleotides agree with TRBD2. After removal of 0 bases from V and 4 bases from J, the junction contained 10 bases not matched to a gene. Germline CDR1 and CDR2: LGHNA and YSLEER. The CDR3 length is 17 residues.

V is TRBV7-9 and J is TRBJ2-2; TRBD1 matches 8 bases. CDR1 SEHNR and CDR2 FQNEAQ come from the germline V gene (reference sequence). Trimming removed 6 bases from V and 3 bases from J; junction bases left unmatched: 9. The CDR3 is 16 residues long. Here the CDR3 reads CASRTEDREYTGELFF. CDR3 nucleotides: TGTGCCAGCAGGACAGAGGACAGGGAGTACACCGGGGAGCTGTTTTTT.

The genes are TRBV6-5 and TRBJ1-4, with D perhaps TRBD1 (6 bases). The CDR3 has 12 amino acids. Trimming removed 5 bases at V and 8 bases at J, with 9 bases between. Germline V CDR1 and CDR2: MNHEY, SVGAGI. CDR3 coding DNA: TGTGCCAGCAGTCAGGACAGCGAAAAACTGTTTTTT. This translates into CASSQDSEKLFF.

CDR3 loop: CASSYLPAGELFF. DNA for the CDR3: TGTGCCAGCAGCTATCTCCCAGCCGGGGAGCTGTTTTTT. This rearrangement joins TRBV7-9 to TRBJ2-2; D is ambiguous. CDR1 and CDR2 from the germline V gene are SEHNR and FQNEAQ (reference sequence). This CDR3 spans 13 amino acids. Trimming shortened V by 4 bases and J by 6 bases, and 9 bases separated the two germline ends.

CDR3 residues: CASSLLPTGELFF. Here the CDR3 DNA reads TGTGCCAGCAGCTTACTTCCCACCGGGGAGCTGTTTTTT. The chain joins TRBV7-3 to TRBJ2-2; D not resolved. The CDR3 has 13 amino acids. Germline loops: CDR1 SGHTA, CDR2 FQGTGA. Deletions cut 2 bases from V and 4 bases from J, with 5 bases between. Full variable domain (remainder filled in from reference TRBV7-3 and TRBJ2-2): GAGVSQTPSNKVTEKGKYVELRCDPISGHTALYWYRQSLGQGPEFLIYFQGTGAADDSGLPNDRFFAVRPEGSVSTLKIQRTERGDSAVYLCASSLLPTGELFFGEGSRLTVL.

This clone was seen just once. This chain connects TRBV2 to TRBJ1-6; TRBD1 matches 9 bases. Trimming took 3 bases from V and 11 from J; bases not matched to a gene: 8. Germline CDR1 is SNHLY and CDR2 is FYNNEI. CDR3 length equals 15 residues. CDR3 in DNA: TGTGCCAGCAGTGAGGACAGGGGCCCTGGAACACCCCTCCACTTT. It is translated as CASSEDRGPGTPLHF.

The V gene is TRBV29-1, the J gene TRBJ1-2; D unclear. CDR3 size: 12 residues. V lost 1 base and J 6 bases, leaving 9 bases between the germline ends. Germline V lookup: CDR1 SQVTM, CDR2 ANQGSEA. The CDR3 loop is CSVEAHADGYTF. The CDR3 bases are TGCAGCGTTGAAGCGCATGCAGATGGCTACACCTTC.

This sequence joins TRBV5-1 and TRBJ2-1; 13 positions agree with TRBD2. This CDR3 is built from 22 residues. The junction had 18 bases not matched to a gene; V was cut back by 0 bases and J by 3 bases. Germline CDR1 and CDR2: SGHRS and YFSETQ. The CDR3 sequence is CASSLARMTGGLAGFDYNEQFF. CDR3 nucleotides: TGCGCCAGCAGCTTGGCGCGTATGACAGGGGGACTAGCGGGGTTTGACTACAATGAGCAGTTCTTC. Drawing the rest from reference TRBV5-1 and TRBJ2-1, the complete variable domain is KAGVTQTPRYLIKTRGQQVTLSCSPISGHRSVSWYQQTPGQGLQFLFEYFSETQRNKGNFPGRFSGRQFSNSRSEMNVSTLELGDSALYLCASSLARMTGGLAGFDYNEQFFGPGTRLTVL.

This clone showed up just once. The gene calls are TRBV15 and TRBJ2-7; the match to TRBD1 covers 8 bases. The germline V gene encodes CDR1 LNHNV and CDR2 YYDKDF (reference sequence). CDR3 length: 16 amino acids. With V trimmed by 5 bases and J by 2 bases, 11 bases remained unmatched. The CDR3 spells CATSGSRGTGAYEQYF. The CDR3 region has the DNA TGTGCCACCAGCGGATCCCGGGGGACAGGCGCCTACGAGCAGTACTTC.

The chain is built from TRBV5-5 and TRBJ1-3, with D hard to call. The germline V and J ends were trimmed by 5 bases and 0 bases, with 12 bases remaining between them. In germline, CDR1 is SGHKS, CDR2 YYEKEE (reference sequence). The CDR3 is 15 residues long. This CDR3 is CASSTTQHSGNTIYF. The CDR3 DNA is TGTGCCAGCAGTACGACTCAACACTCTGGAAACACCATATATTTT.

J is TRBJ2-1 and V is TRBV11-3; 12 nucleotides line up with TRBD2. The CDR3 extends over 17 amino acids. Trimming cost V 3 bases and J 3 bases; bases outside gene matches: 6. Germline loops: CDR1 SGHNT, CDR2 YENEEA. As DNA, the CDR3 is TGTGCCAGCAGCTTGGGCGGGGGACTAGCGGGCTACAATGAGCAGTTCTTC. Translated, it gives CASSLGGGLAGYNEQFF.

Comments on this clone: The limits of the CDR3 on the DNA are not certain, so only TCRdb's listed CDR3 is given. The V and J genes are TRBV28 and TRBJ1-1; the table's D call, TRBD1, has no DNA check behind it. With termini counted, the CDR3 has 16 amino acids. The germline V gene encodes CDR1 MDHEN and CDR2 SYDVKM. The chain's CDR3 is CASSLVGAGARFLTFF.

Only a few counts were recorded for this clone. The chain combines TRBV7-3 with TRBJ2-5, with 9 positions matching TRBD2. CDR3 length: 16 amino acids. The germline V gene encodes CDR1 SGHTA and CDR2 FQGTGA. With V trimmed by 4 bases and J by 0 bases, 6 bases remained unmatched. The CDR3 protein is CASSSSGTSYQETQYF. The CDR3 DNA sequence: TGTGCCAGCAGCTCCTCCGGGACTAGCTACCAAGAGACCCAGTACTTC.

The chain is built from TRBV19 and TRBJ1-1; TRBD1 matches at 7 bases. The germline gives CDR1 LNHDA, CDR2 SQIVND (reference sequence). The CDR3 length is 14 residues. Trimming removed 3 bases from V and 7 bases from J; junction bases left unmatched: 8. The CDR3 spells CASSIGAGGNEAFF. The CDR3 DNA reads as TGTGCCAGTAGTATTGGGGCAGGGGGTAATGAAGCTTTCTTT.

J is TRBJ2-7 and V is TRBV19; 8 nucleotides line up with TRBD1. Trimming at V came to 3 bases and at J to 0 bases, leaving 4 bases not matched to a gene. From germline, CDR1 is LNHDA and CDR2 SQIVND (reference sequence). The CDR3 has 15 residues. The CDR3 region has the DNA TGTGCCAGTAGTATGGGGACAGGCAGCTCCTACGAGCAGTACTTC. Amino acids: CASSMGTGSSYEQYF.

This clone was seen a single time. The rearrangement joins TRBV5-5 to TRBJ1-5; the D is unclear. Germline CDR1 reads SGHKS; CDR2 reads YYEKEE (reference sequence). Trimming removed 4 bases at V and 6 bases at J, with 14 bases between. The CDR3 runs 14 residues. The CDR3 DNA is TGTGCCAGCAGCCCCCAGCCAGGTAGTCAGCCCCAGCATTTT. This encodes CASSPQPGSQPQHF.

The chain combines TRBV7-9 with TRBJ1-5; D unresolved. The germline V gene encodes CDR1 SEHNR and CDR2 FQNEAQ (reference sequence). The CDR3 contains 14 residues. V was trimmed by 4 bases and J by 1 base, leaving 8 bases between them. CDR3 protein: CASSSGKSNQPQHF. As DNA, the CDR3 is TGTGCCAGCAGCTCCGGGAAGAGCAATCAGCCCCAGCATTTT.

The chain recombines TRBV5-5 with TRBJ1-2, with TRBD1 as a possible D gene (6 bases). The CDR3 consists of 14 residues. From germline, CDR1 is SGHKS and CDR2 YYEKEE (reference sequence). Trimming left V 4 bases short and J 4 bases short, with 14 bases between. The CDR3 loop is CASSLQQGTYGYTF. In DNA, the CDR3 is TGTGCCAGCAGCCTACAACAGGGAACCTATGGCTACACCTTC.

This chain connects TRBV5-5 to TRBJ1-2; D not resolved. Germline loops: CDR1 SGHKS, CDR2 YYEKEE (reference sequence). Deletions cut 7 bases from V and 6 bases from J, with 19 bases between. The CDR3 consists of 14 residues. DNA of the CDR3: TGTGCCAGCGGGAGGGAAGGGATAAGGGATGGCTACACCTTC. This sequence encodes CASGREGIRDGYTF.

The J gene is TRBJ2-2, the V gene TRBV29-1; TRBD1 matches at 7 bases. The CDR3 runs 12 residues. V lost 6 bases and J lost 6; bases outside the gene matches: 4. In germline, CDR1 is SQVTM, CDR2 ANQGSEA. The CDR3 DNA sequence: TGCAGCGTCCGACAGGGATCCGGGGAGCTGTTTTTT. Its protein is CSVRQGSGELFF.

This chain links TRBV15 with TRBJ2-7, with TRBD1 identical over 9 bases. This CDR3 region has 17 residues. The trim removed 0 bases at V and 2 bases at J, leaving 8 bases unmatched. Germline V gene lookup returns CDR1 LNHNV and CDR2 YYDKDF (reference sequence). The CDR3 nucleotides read TGTGCCACCAGCAGAGATCAGTTGGGACAGGGCGCCTACGAGCAGTACTTC. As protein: CATSRDQLGQGAYEQYF.